The clone carrying this T cell receptor (beta chain) was seen a handful of times. Its antigen is unidentified. This CDR3 comprises 13 residues. The trim removed 2 bases at V and 8 bases at J, leaving 5 bases unmatched. The germline gives CDR1 LNHDA, CDR2 SQIVND (reference sequence). The data were taken from a study of T-cell memory formation after mild COVID-19. Study-wide results and caveats: Detection of some responders pre-infection suggested pre-existing cross-reactive memory T cells participated.

TCRdb itself ran the 5' RACE reads through MiXCR, one entry per CDR3 protein. The sample lists about 82,000 distinct CDR3 sequences; 10% to 15% were seen once. Sequencing input: PBMCs or a T cell subset sorted from them (not recorded which). This sequence originates from an adult woman who had mild COVID-19 (a few samples of this study predate the infection). Cell type and time point are not known. The chain joins TRBV19 to TRBJ1-1; TRBD1 aligns across 7 bases. The CDR3 DNA sequence: TGTGCCAGTAGTATATTTGCGACAGGGGAAGCTTTCTTT. This sequence encodes CASSIFATGEAFF. The variable domain in full, completed from reference TRBV19 and TRBJ1-1, reads DGGITQSPKYLFRKEGQNVTLSCEQNLNHDAMYWYRQDPGQGLRLIYYSQIVNDFQKGDIAEGYSVSREKKESFPLTVTSAQKNPTAFYLCASSIFATGEAFFGQGTRLTVV.